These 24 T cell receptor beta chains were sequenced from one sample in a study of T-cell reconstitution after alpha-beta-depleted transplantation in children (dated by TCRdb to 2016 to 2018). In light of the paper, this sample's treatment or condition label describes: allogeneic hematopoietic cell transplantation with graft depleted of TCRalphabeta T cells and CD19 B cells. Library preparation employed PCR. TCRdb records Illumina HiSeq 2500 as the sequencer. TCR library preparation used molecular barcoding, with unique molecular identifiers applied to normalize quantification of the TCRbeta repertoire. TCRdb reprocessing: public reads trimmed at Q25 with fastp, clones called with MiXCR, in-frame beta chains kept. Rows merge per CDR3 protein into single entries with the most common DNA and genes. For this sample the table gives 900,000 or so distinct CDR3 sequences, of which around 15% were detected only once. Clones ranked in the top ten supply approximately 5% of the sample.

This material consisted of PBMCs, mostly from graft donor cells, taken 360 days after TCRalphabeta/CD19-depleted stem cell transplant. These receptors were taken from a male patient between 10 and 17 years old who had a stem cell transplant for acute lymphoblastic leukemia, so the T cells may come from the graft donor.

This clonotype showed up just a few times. CDR3 DNA sequence: TGTGCCACCAGCAGAGATCCGGACTGGATGTACAATGAGCAGTTCTTC. Protein sequence: CATSRDPDWMYNEQFF. The chain joins TRBV15 to TRBJ2-1; tentatively, D is TRBD2 (5 bases). The V end was cut by 0 bases, the J end by 4 bases, with 13 bases between. This CDR3 is built from 16 residues. Looked up from germline, CDR1 is LNHNV and CDR2 is YYDKDF (reference sequence).

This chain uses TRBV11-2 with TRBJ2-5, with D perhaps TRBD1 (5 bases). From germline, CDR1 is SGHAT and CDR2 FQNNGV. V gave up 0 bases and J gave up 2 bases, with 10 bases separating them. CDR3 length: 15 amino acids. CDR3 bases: TGTGCCAGCAGCTTAGAGGGGCCGCGGCAAGAGACCCAGTACTTC. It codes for CASSLEGPRQETQYF.

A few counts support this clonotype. DNA for the CDR3: TGTGCCAGCAGCCCCCGGACAGGGAGTCAAACTACGGAGCTGTTTTTT. Amino acids: CASSPRTGSQTTELFF. The rearrangement joins TRBV7-9 to TRBJ2-2; 8 bases map to TRBD1. The CDR3 extends over 16 amino acids. V was pared by 5 bases and J by 10 bases, with 15 bases of the junction left unmatched. Germline CDR1 is SEHNR and CDR2 is FQNEAQ (reference sequence).

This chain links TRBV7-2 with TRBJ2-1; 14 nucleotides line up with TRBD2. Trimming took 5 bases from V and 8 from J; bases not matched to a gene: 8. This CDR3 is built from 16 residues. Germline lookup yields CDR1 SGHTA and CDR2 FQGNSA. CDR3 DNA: TGTGCCAGCAGCCCTTGGACTAGCGGGAGGTTCGATGAGCAGTTCTTC. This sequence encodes CASSPWTSGRFDEQFF.

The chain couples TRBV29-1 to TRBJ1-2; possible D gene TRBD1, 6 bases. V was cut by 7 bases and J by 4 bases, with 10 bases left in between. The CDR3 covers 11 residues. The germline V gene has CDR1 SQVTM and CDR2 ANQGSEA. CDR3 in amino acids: CSGGQTYGYTF. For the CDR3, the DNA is TGCAGCGGGGGGCAGACCTATGGCTACACCTTC.

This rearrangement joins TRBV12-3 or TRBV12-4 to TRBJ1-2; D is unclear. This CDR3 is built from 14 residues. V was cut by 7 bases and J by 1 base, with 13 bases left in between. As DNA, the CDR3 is TGTGCCAGCACTAACACAGCCAGTAACTATGGCTACACCTTC. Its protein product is CASTNTASNYGYTF.

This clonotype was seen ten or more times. CDR3 protein: CASSGGLAGDNEQFF. Here the CDR3 DNA reads TGCGCCAGCAGCGGGGGACTAGCGGGGGACAATGAGCAGTTCTTC. V and J are TRBV5-1 and TRBJ2-1; 14 bases match TRBD2. This CDR3 is 15 amino acids long. Trimming took 4 bases from V and 5 from J; bases not matched to a gene: 2. CDR1 SGHRS and CDR2 YFSETQ come from the germline V gene. Supplemented by reference TRBV5-1 and TRBJ2-1, the full variable domain reads KAGVTQTPRYLIKTRGQQVTLSCSPISGHRSVSWYQQTPGQGLQFLFEYFSETQRNKGNFPGRFSGRQFSNSRSEMNVSTLELGDSALYLCASSGGLAGDNEQFFGPGTRLTVL.

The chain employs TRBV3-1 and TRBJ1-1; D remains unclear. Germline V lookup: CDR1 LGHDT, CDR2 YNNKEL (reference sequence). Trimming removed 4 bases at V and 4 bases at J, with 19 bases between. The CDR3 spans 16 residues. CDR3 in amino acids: CASSPGTVTRGTEAFF. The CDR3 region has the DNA TGTGCCAGCAGCCCGGGAACGGTCACCAGAGGCACTGAAGCTTTCTTT. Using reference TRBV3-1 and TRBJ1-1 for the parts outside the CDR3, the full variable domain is DTAVSQTPKYLVTQMGNDKSIKCEQNLGHDTMYWYKQDSKKFLKIMFSYNNKELIINETVPNRFSPKSPDKAHLNLHINSLELGDSAVYFCASSPGTVTRGTEAFFGQGTRLTVV.

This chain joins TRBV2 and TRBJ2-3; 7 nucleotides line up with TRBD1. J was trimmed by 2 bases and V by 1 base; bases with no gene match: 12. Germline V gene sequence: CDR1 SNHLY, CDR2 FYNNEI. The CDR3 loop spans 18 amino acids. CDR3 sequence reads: CASSEEEEGDRYTDTQYF. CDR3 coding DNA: TGTGCCAGCAGTGAAGAAGAAGAGGGGGACAGATACACAGATACGCAGTATTTT.

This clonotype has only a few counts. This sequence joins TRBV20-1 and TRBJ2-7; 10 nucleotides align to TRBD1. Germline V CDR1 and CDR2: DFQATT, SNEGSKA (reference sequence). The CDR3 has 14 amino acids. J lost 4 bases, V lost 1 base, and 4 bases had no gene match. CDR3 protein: CSARGQGALYEQYF. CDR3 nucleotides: TGCAGTGCTAGAGGACAGGGGGCTTTGTACGAGCAGTACTTC.

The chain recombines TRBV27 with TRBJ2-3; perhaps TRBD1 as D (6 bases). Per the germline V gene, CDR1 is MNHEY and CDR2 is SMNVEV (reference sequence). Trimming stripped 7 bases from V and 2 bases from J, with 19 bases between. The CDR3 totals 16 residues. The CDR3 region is CASTRWGHRNTDTQYF. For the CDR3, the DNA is TGTGCCAGCACCAGGTGGGGGCACCGCAACACAGATACGCAGTATTTT.

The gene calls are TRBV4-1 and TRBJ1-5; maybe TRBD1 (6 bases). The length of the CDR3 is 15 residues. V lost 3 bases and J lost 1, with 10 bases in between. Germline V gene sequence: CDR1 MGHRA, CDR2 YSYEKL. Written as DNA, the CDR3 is TGCGCCAGCAGCCACGGAGGGGGGAGCAATCAGCCCCAGCATTTT. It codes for CASSHGGGSNQPQHF.

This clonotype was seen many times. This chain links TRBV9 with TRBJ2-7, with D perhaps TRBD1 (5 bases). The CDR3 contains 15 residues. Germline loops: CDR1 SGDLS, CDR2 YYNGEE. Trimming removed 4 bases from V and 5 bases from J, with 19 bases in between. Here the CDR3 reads CASSPQRVGANEQYF. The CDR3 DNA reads TGTGCCAGCAGCCCACAACGAGTAGGGGCCAACGAGCAGTACTTC.

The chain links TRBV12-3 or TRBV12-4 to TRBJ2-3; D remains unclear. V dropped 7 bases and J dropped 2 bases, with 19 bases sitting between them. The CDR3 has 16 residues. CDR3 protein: CASTLGGALLTDTQYF. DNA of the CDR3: TGTGCCAGCACCTTGGGCGGAGCCCTACTCACAGATACGCAGTATTTT.

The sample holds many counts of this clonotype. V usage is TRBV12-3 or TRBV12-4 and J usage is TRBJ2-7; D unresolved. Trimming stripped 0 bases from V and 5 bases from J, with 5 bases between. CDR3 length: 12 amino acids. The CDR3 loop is CASSLAFHEQYF. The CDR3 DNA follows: TGTGCCAGCAGTTTAGCCTTTCACGAGCAGTACTTC.

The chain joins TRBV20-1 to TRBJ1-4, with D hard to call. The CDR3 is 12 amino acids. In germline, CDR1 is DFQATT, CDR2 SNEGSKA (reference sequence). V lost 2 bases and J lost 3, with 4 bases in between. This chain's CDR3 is CSARTANEKLFF. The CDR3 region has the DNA TGCAGTGCTAGAACAGCTAATGAAAAACTGTTTTTT.

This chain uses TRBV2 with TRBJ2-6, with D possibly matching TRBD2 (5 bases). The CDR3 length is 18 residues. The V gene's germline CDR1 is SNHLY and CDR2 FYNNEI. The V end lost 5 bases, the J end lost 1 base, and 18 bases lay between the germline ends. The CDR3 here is CASSPSGIRLSGANVLTF. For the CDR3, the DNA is TGTGCCAGCAGTCCCTCCGGGATTCGTCTTTCTGGGGCCAACGTCCTGACTTTC.

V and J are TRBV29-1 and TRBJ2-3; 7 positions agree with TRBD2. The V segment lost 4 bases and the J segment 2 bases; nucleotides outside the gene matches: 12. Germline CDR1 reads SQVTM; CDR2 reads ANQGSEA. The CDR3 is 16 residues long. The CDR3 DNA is TGCAGCGTTGGGACCCTAGCGGAGGGCTTCACAGATACGCAGTATTTT. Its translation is CSVGTLAEGFTDTQYF.

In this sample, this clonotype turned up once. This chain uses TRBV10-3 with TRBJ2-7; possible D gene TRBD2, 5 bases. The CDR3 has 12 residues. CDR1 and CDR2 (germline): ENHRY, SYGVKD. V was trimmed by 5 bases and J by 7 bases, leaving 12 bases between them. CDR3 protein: CAISMREWEQYF. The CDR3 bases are TGTGCCATCAGTATGAGGGAGTGGGAGCAGTACTTC.

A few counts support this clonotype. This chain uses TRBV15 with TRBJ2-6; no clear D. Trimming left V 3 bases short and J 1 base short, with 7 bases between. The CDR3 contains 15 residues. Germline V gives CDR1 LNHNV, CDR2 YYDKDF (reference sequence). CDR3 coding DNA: TGTGCCACCAGCAGTAGAAGGTCTGGGGCCAACGTCCTGACTTTC. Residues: CATSSRRSGANVLTF.

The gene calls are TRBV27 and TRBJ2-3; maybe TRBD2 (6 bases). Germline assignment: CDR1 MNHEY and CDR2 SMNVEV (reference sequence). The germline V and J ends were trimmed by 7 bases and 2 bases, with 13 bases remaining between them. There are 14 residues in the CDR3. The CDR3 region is CASKWAGLTDTQYF. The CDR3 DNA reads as TGTGCCAGCAAGTGGGCGGGACTCACAGATACGCAGTATTTT.

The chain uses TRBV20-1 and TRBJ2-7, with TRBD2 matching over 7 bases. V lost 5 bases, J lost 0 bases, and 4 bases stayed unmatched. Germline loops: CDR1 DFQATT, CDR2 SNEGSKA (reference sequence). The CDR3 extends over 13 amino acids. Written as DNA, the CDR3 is TGCAGTGCTGGAGGGACTAACTCCTACGAGCAGTACTTC. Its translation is CSAGGTNSYEQYF.

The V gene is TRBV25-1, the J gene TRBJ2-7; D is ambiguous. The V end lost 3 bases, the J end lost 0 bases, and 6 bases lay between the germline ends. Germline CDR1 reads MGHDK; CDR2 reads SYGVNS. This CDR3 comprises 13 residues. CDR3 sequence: CASSEVHSYEQYF. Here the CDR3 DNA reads TGTGCCAGCAGTGAGGTACACTCCTACGAGCAGTACTTC.

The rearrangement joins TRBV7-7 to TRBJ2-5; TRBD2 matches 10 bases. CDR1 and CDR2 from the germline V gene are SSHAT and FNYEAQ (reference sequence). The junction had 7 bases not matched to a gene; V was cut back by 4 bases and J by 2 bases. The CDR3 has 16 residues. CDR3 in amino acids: CASSSLAGVSQETQYF. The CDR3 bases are TGTGCCAGCAGCTCCCTAGCGGGAGTCTCACAAGAGACCCAGTACTTC.